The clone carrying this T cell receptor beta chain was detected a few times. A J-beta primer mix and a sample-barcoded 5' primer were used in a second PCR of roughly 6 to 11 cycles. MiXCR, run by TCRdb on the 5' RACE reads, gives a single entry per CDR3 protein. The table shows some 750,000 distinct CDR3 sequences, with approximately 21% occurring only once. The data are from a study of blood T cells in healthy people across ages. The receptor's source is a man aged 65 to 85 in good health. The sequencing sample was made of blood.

The CDR3 loop is CAISESAGGEQYV. CDR3 nucleotide sequence: TGTGCCATCAGTGAGTCCGCGGGGGGGGAGCAGTACGTC. V is TRBV10-3 and J is TRBJ2-7; 9 bases map to TRBD2. Germline V CDR1 and CDR2: ENHRY, SYGVKD. This CDR3 has 13 residues. The V gene end was trimmed by 0 bases and the J gene end by 7 bases; junction bases not matched to a gene: 1.